This entry is about one T cell receptor beta chain. Trimming shortened V by 4 bases and J by 8 bases, and 19 bases separated the two germline ends. This CDR3 comprises 15 residues. Looked up from germline, CDR1 is SGDLS and CDR2 is YYNGEE. The protocol was immunoSEQ multiplex PCR, while the TCRdb copy is restricted to in-frame clones and leaves out a portion. The sample includes 75,000 to 95,000 clones, 85% to 90% of them seen just once. This sample was included in a study of siplizumab effects on memory and regulatory T cells. This sequence originates from a human donor in good health. J is TRBJ2-1 and V is TRBV9; D is possibly TRBD2 (6 bases). The sequenced sample consisted of CD4+ T cells sorted from blood. The CDR3, as DNA: TGTGCCAGCAGCCCTCGGGACTCGACCTTCGATGAGCAGTTCTTC. Protein product: CASSPRDSTFDEQFF. Complete variable domain (other parts from reference TRBV9 and TRBJ2-1): DSGVTQTPKHLITATGQRVTLRCSPRSGDLSVYWYQQSLDQGLQFLIQYYNGEERAKGNILERFSAQQFPDLHSELNLSSLELGDSALYFCASSPRDSTFDEQFFGPGTRLTVL.